This T cell receptor beta chain was observed in a study of post-analysis software for immune sequencing data. Across the study: Relapsing-remitting, secondary progressive and progressive-relapsing multiple sclerosis courses were included.

As for this clonotype: Its antigen is unidentified.

General study points: Among multiple sclerosis patients, normalized Chao1 diversity was significantly below that of controls. Elevated frequency relative to controls characterized roughly 5 TRBV segments in patients, TRBV5-6, TRBV5-1 and TRBV20-1 among them.

Unique molecular identifiers were built into the TCR beta cDNA libraries. When about 1 to 11 million T cells were used, they gave some 540,000 cDNA molecules. TCRdb recomputed calls from the PCR reads with MiXCR, one row per CDR3 protein. The sample lists roughly 730,000 distinct CDR3 sequences, 25% to 30% occurring once. This CDR3 region has 12 residues. CDR1 is DFQATT and CDR2 is SNEGSKA in the germline V gene (reference sequence). Trimming removed 3 bases at V and 4 bases at J, with 9 bases between. This chain uses TRBV20-1 with TRBJ1-2; no reliable D call. The clonotype was recovered from a girl aged 10-17 years with multiple sclerosis. The sample consisted of blood. This CDR3 reads CSASPVLYGYTF. The CDR3 DNA follows: TGCAGTGCTAGCCCAGTCCTCTATGGCTACACCTTC.